The 4 T cell receptor beta chains reported below all come from one sample, sequenced in a study of cytomegalovirus exposure and HLA in healthy donors. Use of 60 Vbeta and 13 Jbeta primers characterized the PCR. Sequenced by immunoSEQ multiplex PCR; TCRdb stores in-frame clones only, minus some. This sample has about 190,000 clones, with almost 75% found just once. The sample was PBMCs. The receptors come from a woman aged 30 to 39 in good health and CMV-seropositive.

The chain is built from TRBV7-6 and TRBJ2-1, with TRBD2 matching 8 bases. Germline CDR1 SGHVS, CDR2 FNYEAQ. CDR3 length equals 16 residues. Trimming took 6 bases from V and 8 from J; bases not matched to a gene: 15. This chain's CDR3 is CASSDVAGNIIDEQFF. CDR3 nucleotide sequence: TGTGCCAGCAGTGACGTAGCGGGAAACATCATTGATGAGCAGTTCTTC.

This chain joins TRBV5-5 and TRBJ2-7; possibly TRBD1 for D (6 bases). This CDR3 is 13 amino acids long. Trimming shortened V by 1 base and J by 3 bases, and 8 bases separated the two germline ends. From germline, CDR1 is SGHKS and CDR2 YYEKEE (reference sequence). The CDR3 region is CASSLQDSYEQYF. As DNA, the CDR3 is TGTGCCAGCAGCTTGCAGGACAGCTACGAGCAGTACTTC.

This clone was observed a handful of times. This chain links TRBV27 with TRBJ2-7, with 9 bases that match TRBD1. Germline trimming cut 5 bases from V and 4 bases from J; bases unmatched to any gene: 9. The CDR3 covers 15 residues. The germline gives CDR1 MNHEY, CDR2 SMNVEV (reference sequence). The chain's CDR3 is CASSPTGGDGYEQYF. CDR3 DNA: TGTGCCAGCAGTCCAACAGGGGGCGACGGGTACGAGCAGTACTTC.

The chain couples TRBV5-1 to TRBJ2-2; D ambiguous. V was shortened by 4 bases and J by 0 bases, with 10 bases between the two germline ends. The CDR3 runs to 15 residues. Germline CDR1 is SGHRS and CDR2 is YFSETQ. CDR3: CASSALQTNTGELFF. The CDR3 DNA reads TGCGCCAGCAGCGCACTCCAAACGAACACCGGGGAGCTGTTTTTT.